This T cell receptor beta chain was found in a study of regulatory T cells in long-lasting Graves disease (dated by TCRdb to the early 2020s). For the wider study: To count as having persistent Graves' disease, a patient had to have received antithyroid drug treatment for over 5 years with TSH receptor autoantibodies remaining persistently positive. Persistent Graves' disease patients were compared with newly diagnosed Graves' disease patients by peripheral blood TCR sequencing and RNA sequencing. Persistent Graves' disease patients in the clinical cohort had taken antithyroid drugs for around 11 years on average. The study was conducted in China and was registered as a clinical trial. A total of around 35 samples underwent TCR sequencing, from about 13 patients with persistent Graves' disease and approximately 20 patients with newly diagnosed Graves' disease.

V is trimmed back by 4 bases and J by 3 bases, and the junction contains 11 bases that no gene match accounts for. Measured from the cysteine to the phenylalanine, the CDR3 is 16 residues long. Solely the CDR3 DNA is kept, with 48 bases framed from the first base. CDR1 and CDR2 are read off the germline V gene as MDHEN and SYDVKM. Library prep was done by multiplex PCR. Sequencing was performed on an Illumina HiSeq 4000. iRepertoire HTBI primers and Arm-PCR amplification of CDR3 regions were used to construct TCR beta libraries. Before sequencing, the PCR products went through gel purification. The original pipeline was this. Gene usage analysis of CDR3 amino acid clonotypes used the approximately 62 TRBV and 14 TRBJ segments found across samples. COPE and FqMerger were used to merge filtered high-quality paired reads into contigs. Contigs were aligned with BLAST to IMGT TRBV, TRBD and TRBJ reference genes, and CDR3 was defined per IMGT. Any clonotype with a frequency above 0.1% was counted as a highly expanded clone. Shannon entropy was used to measure repertoire diversity, and the Gini coefficient was used to measure V-J evenness. Clonotypes shared by more than one individual were considered public. TCRdb itself trimmed the public reads at Q25 with fastp, ran MiXCR and retained productive beta chains. Each CDR3 protein gets just one entry, which takes the most common genes and DNA from the rows behind it. TCRdb assigned the V and J calls; the authors' analysis was not used. The sample records around 500,000 distinct CDR3 sequences, less than 25% of which are singletons. Less than 9% of the sample is in the top ten clones.

Paper-wide results and their limitations: Preferential use of TRBV28, TRBJ1-2 and TRBJ2-5 was observed in persistent disease, whereas TRBV20-1 and TRBJ2-1 were favored in newly diagnosed disease. A larger number of public clonotypes was shared among persistent patients (2,741) than among newly diagnosed patients (around 970). The study examined only peripheral blood because the primary lesion, thyroid tissue, could not be accessed. Compared with newly diagnosed patients, patients with persistent Graves' disease had lower TCR Shannon entropy and fewer highly expanded clones, which suggests clonal expansion. Sequencing and analysis were restricted to the TCR beta chain. The authors acknowledged the small sample size as a limitation that may reduce accuracy.

The time point label corresponds to: persistent/refractory GD, antithyroid drugs over 5 years with positive TRAb. For both TCR sequencing and RNA sequencing, RNA was extracted from PBMCs using TRIzol. Graves' disease was diagnosed according to American Thyroid Association guidelines. The patients came from an endocrinology department in Xi'an, China. Each patient gave roughly 10 milliliters of peripheral blood, collected in an EDTA anticoagulant tube. Ficoll Paque Plus density gradient separation was used to isolate PBMCs, and no further T cell sorting was done. An Agilent 2100 Bioanalyzer and agarose gel were used to assess RNA quality, and a NanoDrop 2000 was used to measure RNA concentration. This clonotype was seen a handful of times. Its binding antigen is unknown. No much larger clone is present one base from it, and per-base qualities are unavailable.

This clonotype was sampled from a female donor with Graves disease. This chain joins TRBV28 to TRBJ2-7; 8 nucleotides in the junction match TRBD2. This sample comprised peripheral blood mononuclear cells (PBMCs), obtained when the disease was refractory, from a patient treated with antithyroid drugs. Read as DNA, the sequence is TGTGCCAGCAGTTACGGGGGGGCAGGCGGTTACTACGAGCAGTACTTC. It encodes CASSYGGAGGYYEQYF.